A selection of T cell receptor beta chains follows, all from one sample in a study of control samples from healthy donors and cancer patients. Here immunoSEQ multiplex PCR was the method, and the copy in TCRdb shows in-frame clones only, minus some. The table records 45,000 to 60,000 clones, roughly 94% of them present only once. Sequencing was done on a sample of blood. Source of these receptors: a man aged 25 to 40 in good health. Both conserved end residues are trimmed from each CDR3. Clone size is shown for a subset of rows, as once, few, many or a class of expanded clone.

J gene: TRBJ2-2
clone size: NA
V gene: TRBV7-2
CDR3 protein: ASPAHRDITGELF

J gene: TRBJ1-1
clone size: NA
V gene: TRBV9
CDR3 protein: ASSPETRGTEAF

J gene: TRBJ1-2
clone size: NA
V gene: TRBV7-9
CDR3 protein: ASSGQHSKTNYGYT

J gene: TRBJ1-4
clone size: NA
V gene: TRBV7-2
CDR3 protein: ASSQGVGGKLF

J gene: TRBJ2-1
clone size: once
V gene: TRBV25-1
CDR3 protein: ASSAGQGSFNEQF

J gene: TRBJ1-2
clone size: NA
V gene: TRBV11-2
CDR3 protein: ASSSPGDKT

J gene: TRBJ2-1
clone size: few
V gene: TRBV5-1
CDR3 protein: ASSWYGRKTTSFEQF

J gene: TRBJ1-1
clone size: NA
V gene: TRBV19
CDR3 protein: ASLKVNTEAF

J gene: TRBJ1-4
clone size: NA
V gene: TRBV13
CDR3 protein: ASSLGTVATNEKLF

J gene: TRBJ2-5
clone size: NA
V gene: TRBV5-1
CDR3 protein: ASTRSGTKETQY

J gene: TRBJ1-1
clone size: once
V gene: TRBV28
CDR3 protein: ASIFPAGQGNTEAF

J gene: TRBJ2-3
clone size: NA
V gene: TRBV30
CDR3 protein: AWKAGGADTQY